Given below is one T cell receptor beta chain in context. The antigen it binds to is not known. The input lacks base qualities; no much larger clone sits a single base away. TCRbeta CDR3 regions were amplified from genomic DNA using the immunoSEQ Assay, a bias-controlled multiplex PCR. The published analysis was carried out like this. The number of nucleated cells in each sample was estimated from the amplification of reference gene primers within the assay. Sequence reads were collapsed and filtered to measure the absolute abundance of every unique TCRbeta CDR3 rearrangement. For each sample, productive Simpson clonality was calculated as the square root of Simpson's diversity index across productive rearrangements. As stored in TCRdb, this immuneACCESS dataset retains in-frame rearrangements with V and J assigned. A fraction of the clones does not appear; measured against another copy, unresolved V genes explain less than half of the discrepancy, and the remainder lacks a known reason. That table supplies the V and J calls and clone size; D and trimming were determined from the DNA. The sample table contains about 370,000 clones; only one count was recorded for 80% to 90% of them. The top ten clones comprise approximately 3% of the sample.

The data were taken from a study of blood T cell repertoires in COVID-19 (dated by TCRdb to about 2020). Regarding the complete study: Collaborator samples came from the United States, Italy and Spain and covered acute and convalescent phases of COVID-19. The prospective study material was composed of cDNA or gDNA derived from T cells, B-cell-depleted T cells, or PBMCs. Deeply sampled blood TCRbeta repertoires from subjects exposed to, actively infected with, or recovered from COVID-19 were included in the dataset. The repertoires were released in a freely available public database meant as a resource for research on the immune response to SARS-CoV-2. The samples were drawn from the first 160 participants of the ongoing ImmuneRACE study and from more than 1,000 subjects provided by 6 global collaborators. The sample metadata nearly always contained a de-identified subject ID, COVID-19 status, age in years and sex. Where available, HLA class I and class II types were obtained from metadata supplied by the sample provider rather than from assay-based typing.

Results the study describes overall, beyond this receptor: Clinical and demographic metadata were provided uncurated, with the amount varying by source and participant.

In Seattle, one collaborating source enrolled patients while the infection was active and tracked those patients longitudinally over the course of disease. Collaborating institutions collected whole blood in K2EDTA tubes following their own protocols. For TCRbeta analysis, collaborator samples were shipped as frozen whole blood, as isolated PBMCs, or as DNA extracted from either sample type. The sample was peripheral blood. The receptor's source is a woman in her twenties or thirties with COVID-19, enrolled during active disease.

The bases read TGTGCCAGCACCGGACAGGGGAGGACCGGGGAGCTGTTTTTT. This encodes CASTGQGRTGELFF. The receptor chain draws on TRBV6-5 and TRBJ2-2; TRBD1 aligns with 9 central bases. Germline trimming amounts to 7 bases on V and 5 bases on J, with 5 as the count of junction bases outside the gene matches. The CDR3 measures 14 amino acids from cysteine to phenylalanine. This entry keeps only the CDR3 DNA: 42 bases, framed from base 1. The germline V gene yields MNHEY for CDR1 and SVGAGI for CDR2.